This TCR beta chain was sequenced during a study of post-analysis software for immune sequencing data. For the study at large: There were relapsing-remitting, secondary progressive and progressive-relapsing multiple sclerosis among the disease courses included.

This clonotype was observed a handful of times. Its antigen is not identified. Researchers reported that TCR beta cDNA libraries carried unique molecular identifiers. Out of roughly 0.85 to 11 million T cells, roughly 0.5 million cDNA molecules were generated. Using its own MiXCR run on the PCR reads, TCRdb lists one record per CDR3 protein. The sample lists over 150,000 distinct CDR3 sequences, approximately 30% occurring once. V was pared by 3 bases and J by 12 bases, with 8 bases of the junction left unmatched. CDR1 is SGHRS and CDR2 is YFSETQ in the germline V gene. This CDR3 is built from 14 residues. Study-level points and caveats: Patients had higher frequencies than controls of five TRBV segments, including TRBV5-6, TRBV5-1 and TRBV20-1.

V is TRBV5-1 and J is TRBJ2-1; 11 bases line up with TRBD2. The sample was blood. The receptor's source is a girl aged 10-17 years with multiple sclerosis. The CDR3 is CASSYRLAGMMQFF. The CDR3 region has the DNA TGCGCCAGCAGCTATCGACTAGCGGGAATGATGCAGTTCTTC.